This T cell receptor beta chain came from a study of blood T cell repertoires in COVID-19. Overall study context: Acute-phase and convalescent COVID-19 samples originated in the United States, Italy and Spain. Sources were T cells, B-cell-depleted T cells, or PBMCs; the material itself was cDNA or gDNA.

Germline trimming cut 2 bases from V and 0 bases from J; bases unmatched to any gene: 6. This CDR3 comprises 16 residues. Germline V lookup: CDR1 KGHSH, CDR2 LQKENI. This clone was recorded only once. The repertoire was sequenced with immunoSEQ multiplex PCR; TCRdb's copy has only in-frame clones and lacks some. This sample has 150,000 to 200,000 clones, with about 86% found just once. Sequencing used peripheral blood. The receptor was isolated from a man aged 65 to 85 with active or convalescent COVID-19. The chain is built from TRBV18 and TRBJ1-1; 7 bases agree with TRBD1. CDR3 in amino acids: CASSPGTVLMNTEAFF. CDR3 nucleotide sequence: TGTGCCAGCTCACCAGGGACAGTATTAATGAACACTGAAGCTTTCTTT. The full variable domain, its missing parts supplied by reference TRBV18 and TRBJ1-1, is NAGVMQNPRHLVRRRGQEARLRCSPMKGHSHVYWYRQLPEEGLKFMVYLQKENIIDESGMPKERFSAEFPKEGPSILRIQQVVRGDSAAYFCASSPGTVLMNTEAFFGQGTRLTVV.